Below are 23 T cell receptor beta chains sequenced from a single sample in a study of post-analysis software for immune sequencing data. Antigens of these TCRs are unknown. The study, taken as a whole, reports: Five TRBV segments were significantly more frequent in patients than in controls. TRBV5-6, TRBV5-1 and TRBV20-1 were among these segments.

Presence of unique molecular identifiers characterized the TCR beta cDNA libraries. TCRdb itself ran the PCR reads through MiXCR, one entry per CDR3 protein. The sample records some 690,000 distinct CDR3 sequences, 25% to 30% being singletons. The sequenced material came from blood. These receptor sequences come from a girl between 5 and 17 years old with multiple sclerosis.

This clonotype was counted only a few times. This chain links TRBV7-2 with TRBJ1-5; no clear D gene. Germline CDR1 SGHTA, CDR2 FQGNSA. Trimming stripped 2 bases from V and 6 bases from J, with 5 bases between. The CDR3 runs to 12 residues. The CDR3 nucleotides are TGTGCCAGCAGCTTAAATACTCAGCCCCAGCATTTT. Encoded protein: CASSLNTQPQHF.

This clonotype was found many times. The chain joins TRBV20-1 to TRBJ2-1, with 8 bases that match TRBD2. Germline CDR1 and CDR2: DFQATT and SNEGSKA (reference sequence). The CDR3 runs to 14 residues. Trimming at V came to 3 bases and at J to 1 base, leaving 2 bases not matched to a gene. The CDR3 loop reads CSASGRGSYNEQFF. In DNA form, the CDR3 reads TGCAGTGCTAGCGGGAGGGGGTCCTACAATGAGCAGTTCTTC.

This chain links TRBV20-1 with TRBJ2-2, with TRBD2 identical over 9 bases. CDR1 DFQATT and CDR2 SNEGSKA come from the germline V gene (reference sequence). The ends lost 3 bases at V and 0 bases at J; junction bases unmatched: 8. This CDR3 spans 17 amino acids. The CDR3 nucleotides are TGCAGTGCTAGGGCTGCGGGAGGGCCAACGAACACCGGGGAGCTGTTTTTT. Translation gives CSARAAGGPTNTGELFF.

This clonotype was observed a handful of times. This chain links TRBV7-8 with TRBJ2-7; 8 bases fit TRBD1. Germline V lookup: CDR1 SGHVS, CDR2 FQNEAQ. The CDR3 totals 16 residues. V was pared by 7 bases and J by 3 bases, with 14 bases of the junction left unmatched. Written as DNA, the CDR3 is TGTGCCAGCACCCTAAGAACCGGGACAGGTAACTACGAGCAGTACTTC. Protein sequence: CASTLRTGTGNYEQYF.

This sequence joins TRBV28 and TRBJ2-1; a possible D gene is TRBD2 (5 bases). From germline, CDR1 is MDHEN and CDR2 SYDVKM. V was trimmed by 5 bases and J by 5 bases, leaving 22 bases between them. This CDR3 is 17 amino acids long. The CDR3 sequence is CASSPPFFGGRDNEQFF. The CDR3 DNA reads TGTGCCAGCAGTCCTCCCTTCTTCGGAGGTCGGGACAATGAGCAGTTCTTC.

This clonotype was observed a few times. V gene TRBV3-1 combines with J gene TRBJ1-2; the match to TRBD1 covers 7 bases. The V and J ends lost 2 bases and 4 bases, in that order; junction bases with no gene match: 13. The CDR3 consists of 17 residues. Germline CDR1 and CDR2: LGHDT and YNNKEL (reference sequence). The CDR3 is CASSQSTGTILPYGYTF. DNA for the CDR3: TGTGCCAGCAGCCAATCGACAGGGACGATCCTTCCCTATGGCTACACCTTC.

The chain uses TRBV24-1 and TRBJ2-1, with TRBD2 matching over 8 bases. Germline CDR1 KGHDR, CDR2 SFDVKD. CDR3 size: 14 residues. The J segment lost 10 bases and the V segment lost 4 bases, leaving 8 bases of the junction unmatched. Here the CDR3 DNA reads TGTGCCACCAGTGAGTCTCTCTCGGGAGGGGAGCAGTTCTTC. It translates to CATSESLSGGEQFF.

The chain recombines TRBV28 with TRBJ1-2; D unresolved. Trimming took off 3 bases at V and 4 bases at J, with 12 bases between the two ends. Per the germline V gene, CDR1 is MDHEN and CDR2 is SYDVKM. This CDR3 has 14 residues. The chain's CDR3 is CASSFRAGIYGYTF. CDR3 nucleotides: TGTGCCAGCAGTTTCCGCGCGGGGATCTATGGCTACACCTTC.

The chain combines TRBV28 with TRBJ2-7; 13 bases are a match to TRBD2. The CDR3 contains 17 residues. Germline CDR1 and CDR2: MDHEN and SYDVKM. Trimming removed 6 bases from V and 2 bases from J; junction bases left unmatched: 10. The CDR3 DNA sequence: TGTGCCAGCAGACGGACTAGCGGGGGTTTGATACCCTACGAGCAGTACTTC. It encodes CASRRTSGGLIPYEQYF.

This sequence joins TRBV20-1 and TRBJ1-1; D possibly corresponds to TRBD1 (5 bases). Trimming left V 5 bases short and J 5 bases short, with 18 bases between. The CDR3 totals 14 residues. The germline CDR1 and CDR2 sequences are DFQATT and SNEGSKA (reference sequence). CDR3 sequence (DNA): TGCAGTGCTGCAAAGACGGGGGTACGGACTGAAGCTTTCTTT. Translation: CSAAKTGVRTEAFF.

The rearrangement joins TRBV20-1 to TRBJ2-1, with 16 bases aligning to TRBD2. Trimming at V came to 5 bases and at J to 15 bases, leaving 10 bases not matched to a gene. The germline V gene encodes CDR1 DFQATT and CDR2 SNEGSKA (reference sequence). This CDR3 comprises 14 residues. CDR3 coding DNA: TGCAGTGCTCAGGTCGGGACTAGCGGGAGGGGTCCGTTCTTC. It is translated as CSAQVGTSGRGPFF.

Only a few counts were recorded for this clonotype. The J gene is TRBJ1-2, the V gene TRBV6-5; possible D gene TRBD1, 5 bases. Germline lookup yields CDR1 MNHEY and CDR2 SVGAGI. Trimming took 6 bases from V and 5 from J, leaving 13 bases between them. The CDR3 is 13 residues long. The CDR3 DNA reads as TGTGCCAGCAGGCCAGGGACGCGGTATGGCTACACCTTC. Its translation is CASRPGTRYGYTF.

This clonotype was recorded at least ten times. The V call is TRBV12-3 or TRBV12-4, the J call TRBJ1-5, with TRBD1 as a possible D gene (6 bases). The CDR3 consists of 15 residues. V lost 3 bases to trimming and J lost 2 bases, with 11 bases between them. CDR3 DNA: TGTGCCAGCAGTTTGTCGGGGGCGGGCAATCAGCCCCAGCATTTT. Its translation is CASSLSGAGNQPQHF.

The chain couples TRBV7-2 to TRBJ2-1, with 7 bases matching TRBD1. The germline V gene has CDR1 SGHTA and CDR2 FQGNSA. V gave up 1 base and J gave up 8 bases; unmatched junction bases: 8. The CDR3 consists of 15 residues. CDR3 DNA sequence: TGTGCCAGCAGCTTAGAGGGGGCCAAACGAGATGAGCAGTTCTTC. This sequence encodes CASSLEGAKRDEQFF.

A single count supports this clonotype. The V call is TRBV7-9, the J call TRBJ1-1; a weak D match, TRBD1 (5 bases). This CDR3 spans 13 amino acids. Germline V CDR1 and CDR2: SEHNR, FQNEAQ (reference sequence). Trimming pared 6 bases from V and 0 bases from J, leaving 8 bases between. CDR3: CASRETVNTEAFF. The CDR3 coding sequence is TGTGCCAGCAGGGAGACAGTGAACACTGAAGCTTTCTTT.

The chain recombines TRBV20-1 with TRBJ2-1, with TRBD2 matching 8 bases. The CDR3 runs to 16 residues. Per the germline V gene, CDR1 is DFQATT and CDR2 is SNEGSKA (reference sequence). Trimming removed 5 bases from V and 1 base from J; junction bases left unmatched: 10. The chain's CDR3 is CSAGLAGGSSYNEQFF. CDR3 bases: TGCAGTGCTGGACTGGCGGGGGGCAGTTCCTACAATGAGCAGTTCTTC.

V usage is TRBV20-1 and J usage is TRBJ2-4; D could derive from TRBD1 or TRBD2 (5 bases each). The DNA end favors TRBJ2-7, so the J call may be wrong. The CDR3 has 13 residues. Germline CDR1 and CDR2: DFQATT and SNEGSKA (reference sequence). CDR3 loop: CRTGPLGSYEQYF. Here the CDR3 DNA reads TGCAGGACGGGACCGCTGGGGAGCTACGAGCAGTACTTC.

The V call is TRBV28, the J call TRBJ1-2; D unclear. CDR3 size: 12 residues. V lost 3 bases and J lost 8, with 10 bases in between. Germline values: CDR1 MDHEN, CDR2 SYDVKM. The CDR3 DNA is TGTGCCAGCAGTTTCTTACGGACGGGCTACACCTTC. This encodes CASSFLRTGYTF.

CDR3 coding DNA: TGTGCCAGCAGCGCGGGGGGGGTCTACGAGCAGTACTTC. Translated, it gives CASSAGGVYEQYF. This rearrangement joins TRBV7-8 to TRBJ2-7; 9 nucleotides agree with TRBD2. From germline, CDR1 is SGHVS and CDR2 FQNEAQ. The V and J ends lost 5 bases and 3 bases, in that order; junction bases with no gene match: 2. This CDR3 comprises 13 residues.

The rearrangement joins TRBV4-3 to TRBJ2-7, with D unresolved. Trimming removed 0 bases at V and 1 base at J, with 10 bases between. Per germline, CDR1 LGHNA and CDR2 YSLEER. The CDR3 covers 15 residues. The CDR3: CASSQENRPSYEQYF. For the CDR3, the DNA is TGCGCCAGCAGCCAAGAGAACAGACCATCCTACGAGCAGTACTTC.

This clonotype was counted between two and nine times. J is TRBJ2-3 and V is TRBV3-1, with D unresolved. The V gene's germline CDR1 is LGHDT and CDR2 YNNKEL (reference sequence). This CDR3 region has 11 residues. The germline V and J ends were trimmed by 0 bases and 7 bases, with 2 bases remaining between them. This chain's CDR3 is CASSQDHTQYF. CDR3 bases: TGTGCCAGCAGCCAAGACCATACGCAGTATTTT.

Turning to this clonotype: With a much larger clone just one base away, this may be a read error. The rearrangement joins TRBV29-1 to TRBJ2-3; D is unresolved. Trimming stripped 7 bases from V and 1 base from J, with 9 bases between. Germline V gives CDR1 SQVTM, CDR2 ANQGSEA. CDR3 size: 12 residues. CDR3 sequence (DNA): TGCAGCGGGGCGGTAGGCACAGATACGCAGTATTTT. Encoded protein: CSGAVGTDTQYF.

The chain links TRBV7-2 to TRBJ2-7; 9 bases line up with TRBD2. Germline values: CDR1 SGHTA, CDR2 FQGNSA. V dropped 7 bases and J dropped 3; count of bases not matched to a gene: 10. This CDR3 comprises 15 residues. CDR3 bases: TGTGCCAGCACCGAAACAGCGGGAGGAGTCTACGAGCAGTACTTC. Its protein product is CASTETAGGVYEQYF.